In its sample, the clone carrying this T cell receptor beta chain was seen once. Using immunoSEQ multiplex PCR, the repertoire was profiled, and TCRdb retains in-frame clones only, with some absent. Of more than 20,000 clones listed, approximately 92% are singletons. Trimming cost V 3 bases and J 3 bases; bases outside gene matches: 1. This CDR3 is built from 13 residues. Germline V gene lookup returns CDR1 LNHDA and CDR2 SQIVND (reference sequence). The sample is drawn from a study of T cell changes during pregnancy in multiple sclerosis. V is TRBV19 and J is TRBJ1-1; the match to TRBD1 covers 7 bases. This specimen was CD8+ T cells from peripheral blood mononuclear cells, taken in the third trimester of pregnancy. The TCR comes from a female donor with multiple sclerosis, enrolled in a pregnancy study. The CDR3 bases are TGTGCCAGTAGTATGGGGACAGACACTGAAGCTTTCTTT. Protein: CASSMGTDTEAFF. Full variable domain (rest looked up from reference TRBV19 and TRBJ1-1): DGGITQSPKYLFRKEGQNVTLSCEQNLNHDAMYWYRQDPGQGLRLIYYSQIVNDFQKGDIAEGYSVSREKKESFPLTVTSAQKNPTAFYLCASSMGTDTEAFFGQGTRLTVV.